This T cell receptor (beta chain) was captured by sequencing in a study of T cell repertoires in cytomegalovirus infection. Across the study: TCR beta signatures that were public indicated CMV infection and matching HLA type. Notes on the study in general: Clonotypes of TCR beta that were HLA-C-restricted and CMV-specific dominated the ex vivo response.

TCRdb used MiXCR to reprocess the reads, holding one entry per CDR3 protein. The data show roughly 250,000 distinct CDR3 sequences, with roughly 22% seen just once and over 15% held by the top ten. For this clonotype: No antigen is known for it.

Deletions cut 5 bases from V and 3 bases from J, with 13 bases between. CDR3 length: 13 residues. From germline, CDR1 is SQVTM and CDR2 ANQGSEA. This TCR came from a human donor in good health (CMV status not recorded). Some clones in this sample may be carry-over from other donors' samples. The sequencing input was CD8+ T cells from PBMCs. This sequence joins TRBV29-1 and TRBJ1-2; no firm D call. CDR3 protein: CSVPNLGDYGYTF. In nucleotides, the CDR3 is TGCAGCGTTCCAAATCTAGGCGACTATGGCTACACCTTC. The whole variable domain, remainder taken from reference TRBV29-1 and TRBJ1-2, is SAVISQKPSRDICQRGTSLTIQCQVDSQVTMMFWYRQQPGQSLTLIATANQGSEATYESGFVIDKFPISRPNLTFSTLTVSNMSPEDSSIYLCSVPNLGDYGYTFGSGTRLTVV.